The 3 T cell receptor beta chains below were found in one sample sequenced in a study of cytomegalovirus exposure and HLA in healthy donors. PCR employed 60 Vbeta and 13 Jbeta primers. Clones were read by immunoSEQ multiplex PCR, and TCRdb kept only the in-frame ones, dropping some. This table has a few hundred thousand clones, 80% to 90% appearing once. The sequenced sample was PBMCs. Source of these receptors: a woman aged 40 to 50 in good health and CMV-seropositive.

The V and J genes are TRBV28 and TRBJ2-2; 9 bases line up with TRBD1. This CDR3 spans 16 amino acids. Germline V gives CDR1 MDHEN, CDR2 SYDVKM. Unmatched junction bases numbered 9, after V lost 2 bases and J lost 8 bases. The CDR3 is CASSLMATGGIGELFF. CDR3 DNA: TGTGCCAGCAGTTTAATGGCGACAGGGGGTATAGGGGAGCTGTTTTTT.

The CDR3 DNA reads as TGTGCCATCAGTGAACAGGTTGAGCAGTACTTC. Protein product: CAISEQVEQYF. The chain uses TRBV10-3 and TRBJ2-7; the D gene is possibly TRBD1 (5 bases). Trimming took 3 bases from V and 7 from J, leaving 7 bases between them. This CDR3 comprises 11 residues. Looked up from germline, CDR1 is ENHRY and CDR2 is SYGVKD.

The chain joins TRBV18 to TRBJ2-7; 7 bases line up with TRBD1. The CDR3 covers 15 residues. The V gene's germline CDR1 is KGHSH and CDR2 LQKENI. The V and J ends lost 3 bases and 3 bases, in that order; junction bases with no gene match: 8. The CDR3 sequence is CASSPAPGQNYEQYF. The CDR3 bases are TGTGCCAGCTCACCTGCTCCGGGACAGAACTACGAGCAGTACTTC.